These 30 T cell receptor beta chains originate from one sample sequenced in a study of blood T cells in healthy people across ages. With a J-beta primer mix and a sample-barcoded 5' primer, a second PCR ran about 7 to 12 cycles. TCRdb re-derived calls from the 5' RACE reads in MiXCR, one entry per CDR3 protein. The sample has about 1.4 million distinct CDR3 sequences, 45% to 70% seen once. The sample comprised blood. These receptors originate from a man between 18 and 35 years old in good health.

The rearrangement links TRBV7-9 to TRBJ2-3; D is perhaps TRBD2 (6 bases). The CDR3 spans 17 residues. V lost 6 bases and J 4 bases, leaving 23 bases between the germline ends. Germline values: CDR1 SEHNR, CDR2 FQNEAQ (reference sequence). The CDR3 reads CASRKRTGLHISDTQYF. CDR3 sequence (DNA): TGTGCCAGCAGAAAGAGAACGGGACTCCATATTTCAGATACGCAGTATTTT.

The chain has TRBV6-1 and TRBJ2-2, with 11 nucleotides matching TRBD2. This CDR3 spans 17 amino acids. CDR1 and CDR2 (germline): MNHNS, SASEGT. Trimming took 5 bases from V and 2 from J; bases not matched to a gene: 7. This chain's CDR3 is CASSPLLAGENTGELFF. The CDR3 DNA follows: TGTGCCAGCAGTCCCCTACTAGCGGGAGAAAACACCGGGGAGCTGTTTTTT.

The chain combines TRBV7-2 with TRBJ1-1, with D perhaps matching TRBD1 (6 bases). Trimming took off 5 bases at V and 1 base at J, with 14 bases between the two ends. CDR1 is SGHTA, CDR2 FQGNSA, per germline. This CDR3 region has 15 residues. CDR3 protein: CASSLAARGNTEAFF. Here the CDR3 DNA reads TGTGCCAGCAGCCTTGCGGCCAGGGGGAACACTGAAGCTTTCTTT. Variable domain in full (rest from reference TRBV7-2 and TRBJ1-1): GAGVSQSPSNKVTEKGKDVELRCDPISGHTALYWYRQSLGQGLEFLIYFQGNSAPDKSGLPSDRFSAERTGGSVSTLTIQRTQQEDSAVYLCASSLAARGNTEAFFGQGTRLTVV.

This chain joins TRBV24-1 and TRBJ2-3; 8 nucleotides line up with TRBD2. V trimming: 4 bases; J trimming: 4 bases; junction bases outside the gene matches: 3. Germline values: CDR1 KGHDR, CDR2 SFDVKD. The CDR3 loop spans 14 amino acids. CDR3: CATSESGRSDTQYF. In DNA, the CDR3 is TGTGCCACCAGTGAAAGCGGGAGATCAGATACGCAGTATTTT.

V is TRBV6-6 and J is TRBJ2-1, with no clear D. The J call may not be correct, given that the DNA end is closer to TRBJ2-7. The CDR3 has 16 amino acids. Germline values: CDR1 MNHNY, CDR2 SVGAGI (reference sequence). DNA of the CDR3: TGTGCCAGCAGATCATTTGAGAACCCTCCCTACAATGAGCAGTACTTC. This translates into CASRSFENPPYNEQYF.

This rearrangement joins TRBV4-3 to TRBJ1-1; D is uncertain. In germline, CDR1 is LGHNA, CDR2 YSLEER. The CDR3 runs to 14 residues. The germline V and J ends were trimmed by 0 bases and 8 bases, with 13 bases remaining between them. The CDR3 reads CASSQDMGQMEAFF. In nucleotides, the CDR3 is TGCGCCAGCAGCCAAGATATGGGCCAGATGGAAGCTTTCTTT.

The rearrangement uses TRBV6-1 and TRBJ1-1, with D perhaps TRBD1 (5 bases). The CDR3 runs to 16 residues. Trimming pared 0 bases from V and 3 bases from J, leaving 14 bases between. CDR1 is MNHNS, CDR2 SASEGT, per germline. The CDR3 is CASSEAPGEGHTEAFF. The CDR3 DNA is TGTGCCAGCAGTGAAGCGCCTGGGGAGGGGCACACTGAAGCTTTCTTT.

The J gene is TRBJ1-2, the V gene TRBV6-2 or TRBV6-3; D call uncertain. Per germline, CDR1 MNHEY and CDR2 SVGEGT. V was pared by 10 bases and J by 4 bases, with 13 bases between. The CDR3 has 12 amino acids. This CDR3 is CATAPPSYGYTF. The CDR3 DNA is TGTGCCACCGCCCCACCAAGCTATGGCTACACCTTC.

This clonotype was seen a handful of times. The chain uses TRBV20-1 and TRBJ2-3; the D gene is possibly TRBD1 (6 bases). Germline V gene sequence: CDR1 DFQATT, CDR2 SNEGSKA (reference sequence). V lost 0 bases and J lost 12, with 10 bases in between. The CDR3 length is 11 residues. The CDR3 DNA reads as TGCAGTGCTAGAGATCTGGGGACACAGTATTTT. Protein product: CSARDLGTQYF.

This clonotype has only a few counts. The chain uses TRBV20-1 and TRBJ2-4; TRBD2 matches 9 bases. Germline CDR1 reads DFQATT; CDR2 reads SNEGSKA (reference sequence). CDR3 length: 15 amino acids. Trimming took 4 bases from V and 0 from J; bases not matched to a gene: 4. The CDR3 spells CSATLAGQAKNIQYF. The CDR3 DNA is TGCAGTGCTACCCTAGCGGGACAAGCCAAAAACATTCAGTACTTC.

The chain carries TRBV4-1 and TRBJ1-5; TRBD1 matches at 7 bases. V shed 0 bases and J 6 bases; nucleotides not matched to a gene: 5. CDR3 length: 15 amino acids. Germline assignment: CDR1 MGHRA and CDR2 YSYEKL. The CDR3 spells CASSQDGQGGQPQHF. The DNA of the CDR3 is TGCGCCAGCAGCCAAGATGGTCAGGGGGGTCAGCCCCAGCATTTT.

A note on this clonotype: A junction end diverges from the germline sequence, so it may reflect a read error. The chain carries TRBV4-1 and TRBJ2-7, with 11 bases identical to TRBD2. The CDR3 length is 15 residues. Germline V lookup: CDR1 MGHRA, CDR2 YSYEKL. CDR3 nucleotide sequence: TGTGCCAGCAGCTTAACCGGGACTAGCGGCTACGAGCAGTACTTC. Its translation is CASSLTGTSGYEQYF.

The rearrangement joins TRBV11-2 to TRBJ2-3; 12 nucleotides align to TRBD2. This CDR3 has 16 amino acids. V was pared by 2 bases and J by 4 bases, with 4 bases of the junction left unmatched. Germline loops: CDR1 SGHAT, CDR2 FQNNGV. CDR3 in amino acids: CASSLITSGGSDTQYF. The CDR3, as DNA: TGTGCCAGCAGCTTAATAACTAGCGGGGGGTCAGATACGCAGTATTTT. The full variable domain, in which reference TRBV11-2 and TRBJ2-3 provide the parts outside the CDR3, is EAGVAQSPRYKIIEKRQSVAFWCNPISGHATLYWYQQILGQGPKLLIQFQNNGVVDDSQLPKDRFSAERLKGVDSTLKIQPAKLEDSAVYLCASSLITSGGSDTQYFGPGTRLTVL.

The chain carries TRBV10-3 and TRBJ2-4; D not certain. The assigned J gene may be wrong: the sequence end matches TRBJ2-7 better. The germline V gene has CDR1 ENHRY and CDR2 SYGVKD. This CDR3 comprises 12 residues. The CDR3 DNA reads as TGTGCCATCAGGGCGGAACCCTACGAGCAGTACTTC. It is translated as CAIRAEPYEQYF.

The chain employs TRBV20-1 and TRBJ2-2; TRBD1 matches at 9 bases. Germline loops: CDR1 DFQATT, CDR2 SNEGSKA (reference sequence). V was pared by 1 base and J by 1 base, with 4 bases of the junction left unmatched. The CDR3 sequence is 16 residues long. This chain's CDR3 is CSARAPGQGNTGELFF. The CDR3, as DNA: TGCAGTGCTAGAGCCCCGGGACAGGGGAACACCGGGGAGCTGTTTTTT.

This clonotype occurred a few times. The chain is built from TRBV20-1 and TRBJ1-1, with TRBD1 matching over 7 bases. This CDR3 is built from 12 residues. The V gene end was trimmed by 7 bases and the J gene end by 5 bases; junction bases not matched to a gene: 7. Germline lookup yields CDR1 DFQATT and CDR2 SNEGSKA (reference sequence). The DNA of the CDR3 is TGCAGTGTCCAGACAGGGCGGACTGAAGCTTTCTTT. Its translation: CSVQTGRTEAFF.

This clonotype was seen only a few times. The chain combines TRBV29-1 with TRBJ2-3; D gene unclear. The germline V gene encodes CDR1 SQVTM and CDR2 ANQGSEA. V was cut by 3 bases and J by 6 bases, with 13 bases left in between. The CDR3 length is 13 residues. The CDR3 DNA follows: TGCAGCGTTGAGCCGGCAACGAGGGATACGCAGTATTTT. Amino acids: CSVEPATRDTQYF.

To note about this clonotype: A junction end diverges from the germline sequence, so it may reflect a read error. J is TRBJ2-7 and V is TRBV10-3, with 7 bases aligning to TRBD1. CDR1 ENHRY and CDR2 SYGVKD come from the germline V gene. The CDR3 sequence is 16 residues long. CDR3 DNA sequence: TGTGTCATCAGTGAGCTAGGGGGCTCATACTCCTACGAGCAGTACTTC. This translates into CVISELGGSYSYEQYF.

The genes are TRBV5-5 and TRBJ2-1, with 7 bases that match TRBD2. The junction had 13 bases not matched to a gene; V was cut back by 0 bases and J by 4 bases. CDR3 length: 18 residues. Germline CDR1 reads SGHKS; CDR2 reads YYEKEE (reference sequence). The CDR3 is CASSLAGGPSRFYNEQFF. The CDR3, as DNA: TGTGCCAGCAGCTTGGCGGGGGGACCCTCTCGGTTTTACAATGAGCAGTTCTTC. The whole variable domain, remainder taken from reference TRBV5-5 and TRBJ2-1, is DAGVTQSPTHLIKTRGQQVTLRCSPISGHKSVSWYQQVLGQGPQFIFQYYEKEERGRGNFPDRFSARQFPNYSSELNVNALLLGDSALYLCASSLAGGPSRFYNEQFFGPGTRLTVL.

The chain recombines TRBV9 with TRBJ1-2; D gene uncertain. The CDR3 extends over 12 amino acids. The V end was cut by 0 bases, the J end by 4 bases, with 4 bases between. Germline-derived CDR1 and CDR2 are SGDLS and YYNGEE. Here the CDR3 DNA reads TGTGCCAGCAGCGTAGTTGCCTATGGCTACACCTTC. Its translation: CASSVVAYGYTF.

This chain uses TRBV7-9 with TRBJ2-5; D is undetermined. Trimming cost V 5 bases and J 11 bases, with 24 bases left between them. The CDR3 is 15 amino acids. Germline CDR1 is SEHNR and CDR2 is FQNEAQ (reference sequence). The CDR3, as DNA: TGTGCCAGCAGCCCTCCGGAGACCCGTCGGAATGAGCAGTACTTC. This gives the protein CASSPPETRRNEQYF.

This clonotype showed up just a few times. The rearrangement links TRBV5-1 to TRBJ2-6, with 8 bases matching TRBD1. The CDR3 has 22 residues. V lost 0 bases, J lost 0 bases, and 17 bases stayed unmatched. Germline V gene data show CDR1 as SGHRS and CDR2 as YFSETQ. In DNA, the CDR3 is TGCGCCAGCAGCTTGGGTTTAGGACAGGGTTATTCGAGTGACTCTGGGGCCAACGTCCTGACTTTC. Encoded protein: CASSLGLGQGYSSDSGANVLTF.

The chain is built from TRBV4-1 and TRBJ2-1; a weak D match, TRBD1 (6 bases). Deletions cut 8 bases from V and 6 bases from J, with 17 bases between. The length of the CDR3 is 14 residues. The V gene's germline CDR1 is MGHRA and CDR2 YSYEKL. The CDR3 here is CASLASDSRNEQFF. The CDR3 DNA follows: TGCGCCAGCCTTGCCTCGGACAGTCGCAATGAGCAGTTCTTC.

This clonotype was observed a handful of times. CDR3: CSAYMNTEAFF. DNA of the CDR3: TGCAGCGCTTACATGAACACTGAAGCTTTCTTT. This rearrangement joins TRBV29-1 to TRBJ1-1; D is uncertain. There are 11 residues in the CDR3. Between the trimmed V and J ends, which lost 7 bases and 0 bases, there was a span of 6 bases. Looked up from germline, CDR1 is SQVTM and CDR2 is ANQGSEA. Using reference TRBV29-1 and TRBJ1-1 for the parts outside the CDR3, the full variable domain is SAVISQKPSRDICQRGTSLTIQCQVDSQVTMMFWYRQQPGQSLTLIATANQGSEATYESGFVIDKFPISRPNLTFSTLTVSNMSPEDSSIYLCSAYMNTEAFFGQGTRLTVV.

The rearrangement joins TRBV6-2 or TRBV6-3 to TRBJ2-7; D is unresolved. CDR1 is MNHEY and CDR2 is SVGEGT in the germline V gene. Between the trimmed V and J ends, which lost 7 bases and 6 bases, there was a span of 16 bases. This CDR3 contains 13 residues. CDR3 nucleotides: TGTGCCAGCAAAAGGGTGGGGTTTCTCGAGCAGTACTTC. Translating it yields CASKRVGFLEQYF.

This clonotype was picked up a small number of times. This chain uses TRBV29-1 with TRBJ2-1; 15 nucleotides align to TRBD2. CDR3 length: 15 amino acids. Trimming removed 7 bases from V and 7 bases from J; junction bases left unmatched: 8. Germline assignment: CDR1 SQVTM and CDR2 ANQGSEA. CDR3 in amino acids: CSAPGLAGGGNEQFF. The CDR3 bases are TGCAGCGCCCCGGGACTAGCGGGAGGAGGAAATGAGCAGTTCTTC.

This clonotype was observed a few times. V gene TRBV29-1 combines with J gene TRBJ2-1; 7 positions match TRBD2. This CDR3 spans 13 amino acids. The V segment lost 3 bases and the J segment 7 bases; nucleotides outside the gene matches: 6. From germline, CDR1 is SQVTM and CDR2 ANQGSEA. CDR3 DNA sequence: TGCAGCGTTGATCATGCTAGCGGTAATGAGCAGTTCTTC. Translation gives CSVDHASGNEQFF.

The chain uses TRBV5-1 and TRBJ2-3, with D hard to call. The germline V gene has CDR1 SGHRS and CDR2 YFSETQ. The V end was cut by 1 base, the J end by 1 base, with 10 bases between. The CDR3 runs 15 residues. DNA of the CDR3: TGCGCCAGCAGCTTGATGCACCGCGGCACAGATACGCAGTATTTT. The encoded protein is CASSLMHRGTDTQYF.

This clonotype turned up a few times. The genes are TRBV4-2 and TRBJ2-7, with TRBD2 identical over 9 bases. The CDR3 is 16 residues long. Germline values: CDR1 LGHNA, CDR2 YNFKEQ. Germline trimming cut 0 bases from V and 3 bases from J; bases unmatched to any gene: 6. The CDR3 loop reads CASSQETTSGYYEQYF. DNA for the CDR3: TGTGCCAGCAGCCAAGAAACGACTAGCGGATACTACGAGCAGTACTTC.

This clonotype has only one observation. The V gene is TRBV20-1, the J gene TRBJ1-5; 7 nucleotides agree with TRBD1. The CDR3 is made up of 18 amino acids. Germline V CDR1 and CDR2: DFQATT, SNEGSKA (reference sequence). The ends lost 1 base at V and 2 bases at J; junction bases unmatched: 14. CDR3 region: CSARAAQGMRDGNQPQHF. The CDR3 DNA reads TGCAGTGCTAGAGCTGCACAGGGGATGAGAGATGGCAATCAGCCCCAGCATTTT.